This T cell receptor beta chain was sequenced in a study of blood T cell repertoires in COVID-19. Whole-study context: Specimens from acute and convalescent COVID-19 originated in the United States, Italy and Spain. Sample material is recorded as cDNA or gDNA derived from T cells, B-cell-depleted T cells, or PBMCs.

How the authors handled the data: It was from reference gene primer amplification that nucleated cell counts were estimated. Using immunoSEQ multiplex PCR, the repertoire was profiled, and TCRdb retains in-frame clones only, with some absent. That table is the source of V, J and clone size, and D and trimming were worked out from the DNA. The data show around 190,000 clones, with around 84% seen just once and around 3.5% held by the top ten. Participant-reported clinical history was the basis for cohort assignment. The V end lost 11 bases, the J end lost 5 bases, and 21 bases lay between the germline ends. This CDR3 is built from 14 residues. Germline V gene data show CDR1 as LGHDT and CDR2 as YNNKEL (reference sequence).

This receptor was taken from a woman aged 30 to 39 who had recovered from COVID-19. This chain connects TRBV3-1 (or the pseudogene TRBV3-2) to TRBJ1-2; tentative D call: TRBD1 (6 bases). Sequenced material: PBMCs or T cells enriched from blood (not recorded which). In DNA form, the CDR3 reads TGTGCCCTTCCCGGGACAAGCATGCCATATGGCTACACCTTC. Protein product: CALPGTSMPYGYTF.